This TCR beta chain is from a study of cytomegalovirus exposure and HLA in healthy donors. Study outcomes and limitations: The presence/absence work took it that sequencing depth was about the same across donors.

PCR used 60 Vbeta primers and 13 Jbeta primers. This table comes from immunoSEQ multiplex PCR, and its TCRdb copy is limited to in-frame clones, with some not included. This table holds roughly 180,000 clones, 84% found once. V was shortened by 7 bases and J by 8 bases, with 12 bases between the two germline ends. CDR3 size: 11 residues. The germline V gene encodes CDR1 SGHKS and CDR2 YYEKEE (reference sequence). This clone was counted a few times. Its antigen is currently unknown. The chain uses TRBV5-5 and TRBJ1-2, with D unclear. Sequencing was performed on PBMCs. This clonotype was obtained from a girl aged 2 to 10 in good health and CMV-seropositive. The DNA for the CDR3 is TGTGCCAGCCCGTCCCCCCGGGGCTACACCTTC. Protein product: CASPSPRGYTF.